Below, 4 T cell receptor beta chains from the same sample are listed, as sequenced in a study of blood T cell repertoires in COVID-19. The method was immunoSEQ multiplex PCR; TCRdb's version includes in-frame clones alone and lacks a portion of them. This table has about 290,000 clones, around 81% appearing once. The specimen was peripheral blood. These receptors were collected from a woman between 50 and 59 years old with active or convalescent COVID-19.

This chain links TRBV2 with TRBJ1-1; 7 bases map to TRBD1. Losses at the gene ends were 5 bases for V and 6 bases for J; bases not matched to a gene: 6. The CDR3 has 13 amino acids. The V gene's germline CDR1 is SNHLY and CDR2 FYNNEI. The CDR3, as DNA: TGTGCCAGCAGTCGACAGGGCAACGCTGAAGCTTTCTTT. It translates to CASSRQGNAEAFF.

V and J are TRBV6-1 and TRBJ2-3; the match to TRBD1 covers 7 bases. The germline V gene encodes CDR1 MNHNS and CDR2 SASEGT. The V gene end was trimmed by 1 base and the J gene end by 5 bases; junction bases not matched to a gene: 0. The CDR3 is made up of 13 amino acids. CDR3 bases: TGTGCCAGCAGTGAAGGACAGGGAGATACGCAGTATTTT. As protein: CASSEGQGDTQYF.

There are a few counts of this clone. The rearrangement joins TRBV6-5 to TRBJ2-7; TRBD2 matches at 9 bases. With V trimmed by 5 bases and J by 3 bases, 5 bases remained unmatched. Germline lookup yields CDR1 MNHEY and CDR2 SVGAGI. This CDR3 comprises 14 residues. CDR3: CASSRLAGNYEQYF. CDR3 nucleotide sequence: TGTGCCAGCAGTCGCCTAGCGGGAAACTACGAGCAGTACTTC.

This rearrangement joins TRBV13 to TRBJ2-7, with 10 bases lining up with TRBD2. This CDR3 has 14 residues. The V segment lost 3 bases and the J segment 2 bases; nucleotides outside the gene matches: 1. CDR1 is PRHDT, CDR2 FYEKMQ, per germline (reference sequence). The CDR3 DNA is TGTGCCAGCAGCTTCGGGACTAGCGCCTACGAGCAGTACTTC. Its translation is CASSFGTSAYEQYF.